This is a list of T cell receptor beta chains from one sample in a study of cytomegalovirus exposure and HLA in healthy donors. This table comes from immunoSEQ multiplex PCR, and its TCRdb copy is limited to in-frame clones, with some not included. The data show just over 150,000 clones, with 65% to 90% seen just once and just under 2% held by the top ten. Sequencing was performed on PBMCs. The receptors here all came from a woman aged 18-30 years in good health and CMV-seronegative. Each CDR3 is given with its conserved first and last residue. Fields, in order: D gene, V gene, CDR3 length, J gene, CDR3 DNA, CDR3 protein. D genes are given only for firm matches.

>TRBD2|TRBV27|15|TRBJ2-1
TGTGCCAGCAGTTTCGGACTAGCGGGAGCCCATGAGCAGTTCTTC
CASSFGLAGAHEQFF
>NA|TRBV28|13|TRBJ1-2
TGTGCCAGCAGTTTTCTCGACGGGAATGGCTACACCTTC
CASSFLDGNGYTF
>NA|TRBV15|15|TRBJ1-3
TGTGCCACCAGCAGAGGGGTGCGGGAGGCAAACACCATATATTTT
CATSRGVREANTIYF
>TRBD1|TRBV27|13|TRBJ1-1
TGTGCCAGCAGTTGGACAGGGCAAACTGAAGCTTTCTTT
CASSWTGQTEAFF
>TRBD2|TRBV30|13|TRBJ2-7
TGTGCCTGGAGGGTTAGCGGGAGCAACGAGCAGTACTTC
CAWRVSGSNEQYF
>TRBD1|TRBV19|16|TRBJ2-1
TGTGCCAGTAGACCACCACCGGGACAGGGAGGCAATGAGCAGTTCTTC
CASRPPPGQGGNEQFF
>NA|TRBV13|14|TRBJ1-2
TGTGCCAGCAGCTTAATCGGGATTTCCGAGCAACCCGGCTTC
CASSLIGISEQPGF
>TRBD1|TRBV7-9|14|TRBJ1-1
TGTGCCAGCAGCTTTACAGGGACAGCCGGAGAAGCTTTCTTT
CASSFTGTAGEAFF
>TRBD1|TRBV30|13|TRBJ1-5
TGTGCCTGGGCAGGACAGGGGGATCAGCCCCAGCATTTT
CAWAGQGDQPQHF
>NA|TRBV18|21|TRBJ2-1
TGTGCCAGCTCACCAAGGGAAGCTAGACAGCTGATATTTCGCTCCTACAATGAGCAGTTCTTC
CASSPREARQLIFRSYNEQFF